This TCR beta chain was recorded in a study of T cells in Graves' hyperthyroidism and ophthalmopathy (dated by TCRdb to about 2019). The study in broad terms: Peripheral blood samples were taken at the time of initial diagnosis, prior to any treatment. To identify distinguishing TCR V-J signatures, a discovery cohort of roughly 100 patients was used, comprising 40 to 45 with Graves' ophthalmopathy and roughly 60 with stable Graves' hyperthyroidism. TCR Vbeta CDR3 sequencing of 120 to 150 peripheral blood samples (more than 40 ophthalmopathy, about 74 hyperthyroidism and roughly 17 progressor patients) is reported in the paper. Whether ophthalmopathy could be predicted prospectively was tested in an independent validation cohort made up of roughly 19 hyperthyroidism patients plus 17 patients who later progressed to ophthalmopathy. Thyroid tissue and blood T-cell repertoires from roughly 6 Graves' hyperthyroidism patients were also compared in the study. The 100 discovery patients were randomly divided into training and test sets at a 7:3 ratio. After sampling, hyperthyroidism patients received methimazole starting at 30 mg daily, and ophthalmopathy patients received high-dose intravenous methylprednisolone. Findings and caveats that apply to the study as a whole: A 13 V-J signature model separated ophthalmopathy from stable hyperthyroidism, with approximately 87% sensitivity and 81% to 82% specificity in cross-validation and 80%/75% in testing. Most expanded thyroid clonotypes (frequency above 0.001) were also found in blood, which suggests that blood repertoires may mirror thyroid immune responses. Sample size was not statistically predetermined, and investigators were not blinded to group allocation. In validation, the model predicted progression to ophthalmopathy with approximately 69% sensitivity and 72% to 85% specificity, a median of approximately 6.7 months before onset.

At least ten counts were recorded for this clonotype. Its antigen remains unidentified. No base qualities exist here, and no much larger clone lies one base off it. The TCR beta CDR3 regions were amplified from RNA transcripts. The first round of RT-PCR for the TCR CDR3 was performed with the HTBI primer set and the Qiagen OneStep RT-PCR kit. Libraries were constructed in a second round of multiplex PCR, after which size selection and purification were performed. Paired-end sequencing of the libraries was performed with 100 bp reads on an Illumina HiSeq2000. Per the source publication's procedure: SOAPnuke was used to process the raw data, removing reads that contained adapters or uncalled bases, had a mean Phred below 15, or lacked an exact match to the constant primer or identifier. High-quality paired reads were merged with COPE v1.2.5, and unique nucleotide sequences were defined as clonotypes. Clonotypes were aligned to IMGT TRBV, TRBD and TRBJ reference segments using MiTCR v1.1. Only V-J combinations with frequency above 0.0001, covering about 99% of repertoires, were analysed. The TCS score was defined as F50 (clonal expansion) divided by E x V (chaos), with BLOSUM62-based TCRdist calculated between CDR3 peptides within each V-J. Welch's t-statistics and random forest reduced just over 500 V-J features to 13, which were used in a naive Bayes classifier (R e1071). The public reads were quality trimmed at Q25 with fastp and then assembled into clones with MiXCR by TCRdb, keeping productive beta chains. CDR3 protein duplicates are merged, each entry listing the most common genes and DNA. TCRdb, not the authors, supplied the V and J calls. The table for this sample lists about 500,000 distinct CDR3 sequences; under 20% of them were counted only once. The ten largest account for around 17% of the sample.

Ophthalmopathy patients had moderately to severely active disease, with a Clinical Activity Score of 3 or more, a NOSPECS grade of 4 or more, and a disease duration of less than 3 months. The study excluded patients with uncontrolled infections, other autoimmune diseases, pregnancy or lactation. Diagnoses were based on clinical symptoms, serum thyroxine and TRAb, thyroid ultrasound and orbital computed tomography. PBMCs were separated from around 9.1 ml of fresh peripheral blood using Ficoll-Paque density gradient centrifugation. Trizol reagent was used to extract total RNA, and RNA quality was then checked on an Agilent 2100 Bioanalyzer. The CDR3 runs 12 residues from the cysteine to the phenylalanine. This entry keeps only the CDR3 DNA: 36 bases, framed from base 1. V drops 7 bases and J drops 3 bases, leaving 9 bases in between. The germline V gene provides CDR1 SGHVS and CDR2 FQNEAQ.

The chain is encoded by TRBV7-8 joined to TRBJ1-1; the D gene cannot be named for sure. This receptor was obtained from a woman aged 18-29 years with Graves' ophthalmopathy. Material for sequencing was blood. The bases are TGTGCCAGCACCCCAGGAGACACTGAAGCTTTCTTT. Translated, this is CASTPGDTEAFF.